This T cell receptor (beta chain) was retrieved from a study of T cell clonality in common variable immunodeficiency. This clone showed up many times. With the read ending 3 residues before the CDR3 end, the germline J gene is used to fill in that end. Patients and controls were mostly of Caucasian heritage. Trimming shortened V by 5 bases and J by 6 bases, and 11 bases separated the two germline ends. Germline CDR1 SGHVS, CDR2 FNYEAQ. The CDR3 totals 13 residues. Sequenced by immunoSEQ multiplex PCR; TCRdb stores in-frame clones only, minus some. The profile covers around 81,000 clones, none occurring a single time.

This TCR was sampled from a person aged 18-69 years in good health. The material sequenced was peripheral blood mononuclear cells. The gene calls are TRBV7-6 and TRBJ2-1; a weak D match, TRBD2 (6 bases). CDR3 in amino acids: CASSTGTSNEQFF. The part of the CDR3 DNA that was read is TGTGCCAGCAGCACCGGGACTTCCAATGAG. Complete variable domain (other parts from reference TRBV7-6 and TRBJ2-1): GAGVSQSPRYKVTKRGQDVALRCDPISGHVSLYWYRQALGQGPEFLTYFNYEAQQDKSGLPNDRFSAERPEGSISTLTIQRTEQRDSAMYRCASSTGTSNEQFFGPGTRLTVL.